A selection of T cell receptor beta chains follows, all from one sample in a study of brain T cells in children with intractable seizures. Measured with immunoSEQ multiplex PCR; TCRdb has only the in-frame clones, and not every one. Of 110,000 or so clones in the sample, 94% are singletons; the top ten hold around 4.1%. The sequencing here drew on peripheral blood, taken at surgery. The receptors come from a boy less than two years old with hemimegalencephaly and intractable seizures. CDR3s include the opening cysteine and the closing phenylalanine or tryptophan. A D gene is named only where the DNA matches it firmly.

D gene | V gene | CDR3 protein
TRBD1 | TRBV11-2 | CASSPGQGESGELFF
TRBD2 | TRBV7-9 | CASSATPSGGSYEQYF
TRBD1 | TRBV7-2 | CASSSGGQGAYEQYF
. | TRBV11-2 | CASSLDMAEQFF
TRBD2 | TRBV5-1 | CASSSAAGGTGELFF
. | TRBV7-8 | CASSRDWDGYTF
. | TRBV7-8 | CASSLERGDTEAFF
TRBD2 | TRBV7-2 | CASSPIAGGPQDTQYF
. | TRBV15 | CATSREVYVGQYF
. | TRBV2 | CASLTSYEQYF
. | TRBV25-1 | CASSEREGGFYGYTF
. | TRBV7-3 | CASSPHPQKFHSPLHF
TRBD2 | TRBV7-9 | CASSPRTSGSTDTQYF
. | TRBV4-1 | CASRGSPAHGTDTQYF
. | TRBV6-5 | CASSYAAGALNEKLFF
TRBD2 | TRBV4-1 | CASSQDPTSGPYEQYF
. | TRBV5-6 | CASRQDGRGEKLFF
. | TRBV23-1 | CASSQSGGETQYF
. | TRBV6-5 | CASSYLDYTDTQYF
. | TRBV3-1/TRBV3-2 | CASSQDTGTYNSPLHF
. | TRBV5-4 | CASSFTGSTDTQYF
TRBD2 | TRBV10-3 | CAIRDLAGGFSEQYF
TRBD1 | TRBV9 | CASSVGVQGDEQYF
TRBD1 | TRBV6-5 | CASSPGTGGIYEQYF
TRBD1 | TRBV9 | CASSVGAGTGAYEQYF
TRBD1 | TRBV27 | CASSSSGQGSYEQYF
. | TRBV12-3/TRBV12-4 | CASTPDRTDTQYF
. | TRBV12-2 | CASRPRLGFF
TRBD2 | TRBV4-1 | CASSHSPGLGYEQYF
. | TRBV19 | CASSIDPPGGRATNEKLFF
TRBD1 | TRBV5-4 | CASSPTGLETQYF
. | TRBV4-1 | CASSQGALSGLNTEAFF
TRBD1 | TRBV7-9 | CASSPQGLIEKLFF
TRBD1 | TRBV7-2 | CASSLQGGHQPQHF
TRBD2 | TRBV28 | CASSLWGGTSTDTQYF
. | TRBV11-2 | CASSLLSGAYEQYF
. | TRBV19 | CATSRVNQPQHF
. | TRBV19 | CASSIRGRDTQYF
. | TRBV11-2 | CASSLEGGYSYEQYF
. | TRBV7-9 | CASSLELGRYEQYF
. | TRBV5-5 | CASSFWGQETQYF
. | TRBV7-6 | CASSSGINEQFF
TRBD2 | TRBV7-8 | CASSLGTSGRYPYEQYF
TRBD1 | TRBV24-1 | CATSDSGTGGEKLFF
TRBD2 | TRBV27 | CASSLLLAGGPDTQYF
. | TRBV2 | CASTPGRNNEQFF
. | TRBV23-1 | CASSQSGQLLAKNIQYF
. | TRBV24-1 | CATRGKGANTGELFF